The 9 T cell receptor beta chains below were found in one sample sequenced in a study of PD-1 blockade in mismatch repair-deficient tumors (dated 2017 in TCRdb). Library preparation was by the immunoSEQ multiplex PCR assay. What TCRdb holds here is the immuneACCESS table cut down to in-frame rearrangements. Part of the clones is not present; checked against another copy, under half of the missing clones reflect an unresolved V gene, and the others are unexplained. This sample has tens of thousands of clones in its table, and 84% of those were observed once. Of the sample, roughly a sixth falls within the top ten clones. The sequencing used peripheral blood, collected 2 weeks after starting pembrolizumab. The source of these receptors is an adult with mismatch repair-deficient cancer.

This clone was seen once. V and J are TRBV7-9 and TRBJ2-1; D perhaps matches TRBD1 (7 bases). CDR1 and CDR2 from the germline V gene are SEHNR and FQNEAQ (reference sequence). CDR3 length equals 18 residues. With 4 bases removed from V and 7 bases from J, the gap between germline ends came to 26 bases. DNA for the CDR3: TGTGCCAGCAGCTACGGTCCCGGGACAGTTATAGGGAGGAATGAGCAGTTCTTC. Protein: CASSYGPGTVIGRNEQFF.

The chain carries TRBV5-1 and TRBJ1-2; TRBD1 agrees at 9 bases. The CDR3 extends over 14 amino acids. Germline values: CDR1 SGHRS, CDR2 YFSETQ. The trim removed 4 bases at V and 2 bases at J, leaving 3 bases unmatched. The CDR3 nucleotides are TGCGCCAGCAGCAGGGACAGGGAGAACTATGGCTACACCTTC. As protein: CASSRDRENYGYTF.

The chain carries TRBV5-4 and TRBJ2-7; tentative D call: TRBD2 (6 bases). Germline lookup yields CDR1 SGHNT and CDR2 YYREEE (reference sequence). The ends were cut back, 0 bases at V and 1 base at J, with 8 bases in the middle. This CDR3 comprises 14 residues. CDR3 protein: CASSLGGRSYEQYF. The CDR3 coding sequence is TGTGCCAGCAGCTTGGGGGGGAGGTCCTACGAGCAGTACTTC.

V and J are TRBV5-1 and TRBJ2-1; 8 nucleotides line up with TRBD1. The V segment lost 0 bases and the J segment 9 bases; nucleotides outside the gene matches: 14. The length of the CDR3 is 17 residues. The V gene's germline CDR1 is SGHRS and CDR2 YFSETQ. The CDR3 DNA reads TGCGCCAGCAGCTTGGCTTGGACAGGGAGTGCCGGGCTTGAGCAGTTCTTC. Encoded protein: CASSLAWTGSAGLEQFF.

The table lists this clone with a count of one. The CDR3, as DNA: TGTGCCAGCAGTTCCTGGGGCCGACTTAACAATGAGCAGTTCTTC. As protein: CASSSWGRLNNEQFF. The chain couples TRBV5-4 to TRBJ2-1; TRBD1 might be the D (5 bases). The CDR3 is 15 residues long. CDR1 SGHNT and CDR2 YYREEE come from the germline V gene (reference sequence). V lost 5 bases and J 5 bases, leaving 17 bases between the germline ends.

This clone appeared once. At one end the junction does not follow the germline gene, possibly because of a read error. This sequence joins TRBV11-2 and TRBJ2-7; 9 bases line up with TRBD2. Germline V lookup: CDR1 SGHAT, CDR2 FQNNGV. The CDR3 contains 15 residues. The CDR3 reads CASSQVQTSGYEQYF. CDR3 coding DNA: TGCGCCAGCAGCCAAGTCCAGACTAGCGGCTACGAGCAGTACTTC.

V gene TRBV9 combines with J gene TRBJ2-2; D gene unclear. Germline V gene data show CDR1 as SGDLS and CDR2 as YYNGEE. Trimming removed 1 base from V and 4 bases from J, with 5 bases in between. The CDR3 sequence is 13 residues long. CDR3 residues: CASSVTSTGELFF. The DNA for the CDR3 is TGTGCCAGCAGCGTAACCAGCACCGGGGAGCTGTTTTTT. The full variable domain, completed using reference TRBV9 and TRBJ2-2, is DSGVTQTPKHLITATGQRVTLRCSPRSGDLSVYWYQQSLDQGLQFLIQYYNGEERAKGNILERFSAQQFPDLHSELNLSSLELGDSALYFCASSVTSTGELFFGEGSRLTVL.

The chain recombines TRBV29-1 with TRBJ2-3; 14 bases agree with TRBD2. Germline CDR1 and CDR2: SQVTM and ANQGSEA. After removal of 7 bases from V and 8 bases from J, the junction contained 5 bases not matched to a gene. This CDR3 region has 13 residues. DNA of the CDR3: TGCAGCGCAGGGACTAGCGGGAGCGGTACGCAGTATTTT. This translates into CSAGTSGSGTQYF.

This chain joins TRBV18 and TRBJ1-4; 9 positions agree with TRBD1. From germline, CDR1 is KGHSH and CDR2 LQKENI. This CDR3 contains 14 residues. V lost 2 bases, J lost 7 bases, and 2 bases stayed unmatched. CDR3 nucleotide sequence: TGTGCCAGCTCACCAAACAGGGGGCGTGAAAAACTGTTTTTT. This codes for CASSPNRGREKLFF.